A selection of T cell receptor beta chains follows, all from one sample in a study of T cell changes during pregnancy in multiple sclerosis. Profiled with immunoSEQ multiplex PCR; TCRdb holds only in-frame clones, not every one. The table shows 130,000 or so clones, with approximately 96% occurring only once. The sample here was peripheral blood, taken after pregnancy. These receptors all stem from a female donor with multiple sclerosis, enrolled in a pregnancy study. CDR3s include the opening cysteine and the closing phenylalanine or tryptophan. D genes are given only for firm matches. Clone sizes are given selectively: once, few, many, or a class where the clone is expanded.

14	TRBV2	NA	NA	TRBJ2-1	TGTGCCAGCAGTGATTTCCGGGACTACAATGAGCAGTTCTTC	CASSDFRDYNEQFF
13	TRBV28	NA	NA	TRBJ2-7	TGTGCCAGCAGTTTGGGACACCCCTTTGAGCAGTACTTC	CASSLGHPFEQYF
18	TRBV7-7	NA	NA	TRBJ2-5	TGTGCTAGCAGCTTAGCTGGCCATGCAGGCTCAAGTTTGGAGACCCAGTACTTC	CASSLAGHAGSSLETQYF
14	TRBV5-6	few	NA	TRBJ1-5	TGTGCCAGCAGCTCCGGACATACGGTTGGGCCCCAGCATTTT	CASSSGHTVGPQHF
13	TRBV11-3	NA	TRBD2	TRBJ2-3	TGTGCCAGCAGCTTCCTAGCGGGGCATACGCAGTATTTT	CASSFLAGHTQYF
12	TRBV7-6	NA	TRBD1	TRBJ2-7	TGTGCCAGCAGCAAGGGGGCCCCTGAGCAGTACTTC	CASSKGAPEQYF
14	TRBV5-1	NA	NA	TRBJ2-7	TGCGCCAGCGCAGGAACTCCGCCAGCCTACGAGCAGTACTTC	CASAGTPPAYEQYF
14	TRBV4-2	once	TRBD1	TRBJ1-2	TGTGCCAGCAGCCTGGGACAGGTGAACTATGGCTACACCTTC	CASSLGQVNYGYTF
13	TRBV19	NA	NA	TRBJ2-3	TGTGCCAGTAGTGGCATTAGCACAGATACGCAGTATTTT	CASSGISTDTQYF
15	TRBV28	NA	NA	TRBJ1-4	TGTGCCAGCACCAACGCGGGCAGTCGGTCTGAAAAACTGTTTTTT	CASTNAGSRSEKLFF
15	TRBV6-6	NA	TRBD2	TRBJ2-2	TGTGCCAGCAGGGTAGCGGGAGCGAACACCGGGGAGCTGTTTTTT	CASRVAGANTGELFF
16	TRBV18	NA	TRBD1	TRBJ1-5	TGTGCCAGCTCAGCCCGGGACAGGGGCTGGTATCAGCCCCAGCATTTT	CASSARDRGWYQPQHF
11	TRBV20-1	NA	NA	TRBJ2-1	TGCAGTGCCAGAAATAGCGGTGAGCAGTTCTTC	CSARNSGEQFF
17	TRBV19	NA	NA	TRBJ2-3	TGTGCCAGTAGTATAGATATCGTACGGGGAAGCACAGATACGCAGTATTTT	CASSIDIVRGSTDTQYF